A single sample gave rise to the 10 T cell receptor beta chains below, sequenced in a study of cytomegalovirus exposure and HLA in healthy donors. The PCR had 60 Vbeta and 13 Jbeta primers. Profiled with immunoSEQ multiplex PCR; TCRdb holds only in-frame clones, not every one. The repertoire holds some 150,000 clones, about 80% seen once, with roughly 1.2% in the top ten. Sample: PBMCs. These receptor sequences come from a woman between 50 and 59 years old in good health and CMV-seronegative.

J is TRBJ2-5 and V is TRBV10-3, with 11 bases lining up with TRBD1. Losses at the gene ends were 2 bases for V and 9 bases for J; bases not matched to a gene: 11. Germline V gene data show CDR1 as ENHRY and CDR2 as SYGVKD. The CDR3 has 16 residues. Here the CDR3 reads CAISEIGTGGRKAQYF. The CDR3, as DNA: TGTGCCATCAGTGAGATTGGGACAGGGGGTAGAAAGGCCCAGTACTTC.

This clone came up once. V and J are TRBV4-3 and TRBJ2-3; possibly TRBD1 for D (6 bases). The CDR3 covers 15 residues. In germline, CDR1 is LGHNA, CDR2 YSLEER. The germline V and J ends were trimmed by 3 bases and 0 bases, with 10 bases remaining between them. The CDR3 protein is CASSHGGSSTDTQYF. The CDR3 DNA is TGCGCCAGCAGCCATGGGGGCTCGAGCACAGATACGCAGTATTTT.

The V and J genes are TRBV11-2 and TRBJ1-5; 9 bases match TRBD1. The CDR3 spans 15 residues. Germline CDR1 reads SGHAT; CDR2 reads FQNNGV. V gave up 4 bases and J gave up 4 bases; unmatched junction bases: 5. The CDR3 spells CASSYGTGSNQPQHF. The DNA of the CDR3 is TGTGCCAGCAGCTATGGGACAGGGTCTAATCAGCCCCAGCATTTT.

The chain has TRBV5-4 and TRBJ2-5; weak D call: TRBD2 (5 bases). This CDR3 is built from 12 residues. Germline CDR1 reads SGHNT; CDR2 reads YYREEE (reference sequence). V was cut by 0 bases and J by 6 bases, with 6 bases left in between. CDR3 nucleotides: TGTGCCAGCAGCTTGGACGGGAAGACCCAGTACTTC. This sequence encodes CASSLDGKTQYF.

The rearrangement uses TRBV2 and TRBJ2-1, with 12 bases fitting TRBD1. There are 16 residues in the CDR3. CDR1 SNHLY and CDR2 FYNNEI come from the germline V gene. V lost 6 bases and J lost 8; bases outside the gene matches: 11. The CDR3 spells CASSYAGQGAVDEQFF. CDR3 nucleotides: TGTGCCAGCAGCTATGCGGGACAGGGGGCGGTGGATGAGCAGTTCTTC.

This clone was seen only once. This rearrangement joins TRBV6-5 to TRBJ1-2; D ambiguous. Germline-derived CDR1 and CDR2 are MNHEY and SVGAGI. V lost 4 bases and J lost 6, with 21 bases in between. The CDR3 length is 16 residues. DNA for the CDR3: TGTGCCAGCAGTTGGACTTTTATCTCCTTAGATAATGGCTACACCTTC. This codes for CASSWTFISLDNGYTF.

The chain employs TRBV19 and TRBJ1-2; D is perhaps TRBD1 (6 bases). This CDR3 contains 14 residues. With 10 bases removed from V and 8 bases from J, the gap between germline ends came to 23 bases. The germline V gene has CDR1 LNHDA and CDR2 SQIVND (reference sequence). The CDR3 coding sequence is TGTGCCACTAGAACAGGGCCCCCAGTCTGGGGCTACACCTTC. Its protein product is CATRTGPPVWGYTF.

This clone turned up a few times. V and J are TRBV27 and TRBJ1-1; D possibly corresponds to TRBD1 (5 bases). The germline CDR1 and CDR2 sequences are MNHEY and SMNVEV (reference sequence). V lost 2 bases and J 2 bases, leaving 15 bases between the germline ends. This CDR3 contains 16 residues. The CDR3 region has the DNA TGTGCCAGCAGTTTAGGGGCCCGGCGGCTAAACACTGAAGCTTTCTTT. It is translated as CASSLGARRLNTEAFF.

The V gene is TRBV6-5, the J gene TRBJ1-5; 7 nucleotides align to TRBD1. CDR1 and CDR2 (germline): MNHEY, SVGAGI. This CDR3 contains 15 residues. The V and J ends lost 6 bases and 7 bases, in that order; junction bases with no gene match: 12. Here the CDR3 reads CASRLSQGGGQPQHF. The CDR3 nucleotides read TGTGCCAGCAGACTCTCCCAGGGGGGTGGGCAGCCCCAGCATTTT.

This chain uses TRBV5-4 with TRBJ1-4; TRBD1 matches at 8 bases. The CDR3 has 16 amino acids. Trimming took 0 bases from V and 7 from J; bases not matched to a gene: 8. From germline, CDR1 is SGHNT and CDR2 YYREEE (reference sequence). Written as DNA, the CDR3 is TGTGCCAGCAGCTTGGGGGGGGCAGGGGGCCTTGAAAAACTGTTTTTT. Translated, it gives CASSLGGAGGLEKLFF. Full variable domain (missing parts from reference TRBV5-4 and TRBJ1-4): ETGVTQSPTHLIKTRGQQVTLRCSSQSGHNTVSWYQQALGQGPQFIFQYYREEENGRGNFPPRFSGLQFPNYSSELNVNALELDDSALYLCASSLGGAGGLEKLFFGSGTQLSVL.